A selection of T cell receptor beta chains follows, all from one sample in a study of response to subunit inactivated influenza vaccine. TCRdb reanalysed the RT-PCR reads using MiXCR and keeps one entry per CDR3 protein. The sample holds about 570,000 distinct CDR3 sequences, over 9% seen once. The sample also formed part of further work on T cells expressing NK-cell markers.

Here the sequenced sample was PBMCs from blood, taken on the day of vaccination. These receptors came from a middle-aged man who received an inactivated influenza vaccine. The CDR3 runs from the conserved cysteine through the conserved F or W. Each record gives: V gene, J gene, clone size, D gene, CDR3 protein, CDR3 DNA. D genes are given only for firm matches. The size of a clone is reported for some rows only, either as once, few or many, or as a class for expanded clones.

>TRBV7-9|TRBJ1-1|.|TRBD1
CASSQGTGIRQAFF
TGTGCCAGCAGCCAAGGGACAGGGATCCGACAAGCTTTCTTT
>TRBV20-1|TRBJ2-3|few|TRBD1
CSAQRDRGTDTQYF
TGCAGTGCCCAGCGGGACAGGGGCACAGATACGCAGTATTTT
>TRBV12-3/TRBV12-4|TRBJ2-3|many|.
CATSPGRRGGITDTQYF
TGTGCCACCAGCCCAGGAAGGAGGGGAGGCATAACAGATACGCAGTATTTT
>TRBV11-2|TRBJ1-4|few|TRBD1
CASSLGRDRITTNEKLFF
TGTGCCAGCAGCTTGGGGCGGGACAGGATTACAACTAATGAAAAACTGTTTTTT
>TRBV11-2|TRBJ2-3|few|TRBD2
CASSDWGGNTDTQYF
TGTGCCAGCAGCGACTGGGGGGGTAACACAGATACGCAGTATTTT
>TRBV5-1|TRBJ2-6|.|.
CASSLVQSSGANVLTF
TGCGCCAGCAGCTTGGTTCAGAGCTCTGGGGCCAACGTCCTGACTTTC
>TRBV4-1|TRBJ1-3|many|.
CASSQAGSGNTIYF
TGCGCCAGCAGCCAAGCTGGCTCTGGAAACACCATATATTTT
>TRBV20-1|TRBJ1-3|.|.
CSASARAENTIYF
TGCAGTGCTAGTGCCAGGGCAGAAAACACCATATATTTT
>TRBV6-2/TRBV6-3|TRBJ1-3|few|.
CASREDGTVSGNTIYF
TGTGCCAGCAGGGAAGACGGGACGGTCTCTGGAAACACCATATATTTT
>TRBV20-1|TRBJ2-7|few|.
CSASNPNKISYEQYF
TGCAGTGCTAGTAATCCAAACAAAATCTCCTACGAGCAGTACTTC
>TRBV12-3/TRBV12-4|TRBJ2-1|.|TRBD2
CASTLRLAGYNEQFF
TGTGCCAGCACCTTACGACTAGCGGGTTACAATGAGCAGTTCTTC
>TRBV10-3|TRBJ1-5|few|TRBD1
CAISVGTGDQPQHF
TGTGCCATCAGTGTTGGGACAGGGGATCAGCCCCAGCATTTT
>TRBV5-4|TRBJ2-1|few|TRBD2
CASSLGGLAGDPSSYNEQFF
TGTGCCAGCAGCTTGGGAGGACTAGCGGGGGACCCGAGCTCCTACAATGAGCAGTTCTTC
>TRBV7-9|TRBJ1-1|.|.
CASSSPKGENTEAFF
TGTGCCAGCAGCTCACCAAAAGGGGAAAACACTGAAGCTTTCTTT
>TRBV4-3|TRBJ2-7|many|.
CASSQEGQGSDEQYF
TGCGCCAGCAGCCAAGAAGGGCAGGGAAGTGACGAGCAGTACTTC
>TRBV7-2|TRBJ2-5|few|.
CASSPRTPETQYF
TGTGCCAGCAGCCCCAGGACTCCAGAGACCCAGTACTTC
>TRBV5-6|TRBJ2-6|few|.
CASSLAGVPTGANVLTF
TGTGCCAGCAGCTTGGCCGGCGTCCCCACTGGGGCCAACGTCCTGACTTTC
>TRBV28|TRBJ2-7|.|.
CASSLGFEAYF
TGTGCCAGCAGTTTAGGGTTTGAGGCCTACTTC
>TRBV3-1|TRBJ2-7|few|TRBD2
CASSQDSSGGFYEQYF
TGTGCCAGCAGCCAAGATAGTAGCGGGGGGTTCTACGAGCAGTACTTC
>TRBV4-2|TRBJ2-3|many|TRBD2
CASSPGSSGGYTDTQYF
TGTGCCAGCAGCCCTGGGTCTAGCGGGGGATACACAGATACGCAGTATTTT
>TRBV7-6|TRBJ2-5|.|.
CASSYPPYQETQYF
TGTGCCAGCAGTTATCCCCCGTACCAAGAGACCCAGTACTTC
>TRBV28|TRBJ1-2|.|TRBD1
CASSFRGQNYGYTF
TGTGCCAGCAGTTTCAGGGGGCAGAACTATGGCTACACCTTC
>TRBV29-1|TRBJ2-1|.|TRBD1
CSVAARDRTYNEQFF
TGCAGCGTTGCAGCTCGGGACAGGACCTACAATGAGCAGTTCTTC
>TRBV12-3/TRBV12-4|TRBJ2-7|.|.
CASSLYRASYEQYF
TGTGCCAGCAGTTTGTATAGGGCCTCCTACGAGCAGTACTTC
>TRBV7-2|TRBJ2-2|.|TRBD2
CASSLAEAGGTAGELFF
TGTGCCAGCAGCTTAGCGGAGGCGGGGGGGACCGCCGGGGAGCTGTTTTTT
>TRBV5-1|TRBJ2-1|.|.
CASSFSPAGNEQFF
TGCGCCAGCAGTTTTTCCCCCGCCGGGAATGAGCAGTTCTTC
>TRBV7-2|TRBJ1-4|.|.
CASRTGLNEKLFF
TGTGCCAGCCGGACGGGACTCAATGAAAAACTGTTTTTT
>TRBV7-8|TRBJ2-1|.|.
CASSFGQQGEFF
TGTGCCAGCAGCTTTGGTCAGCAAGGGGAGTTCTTC
>TRBV3-1|TRBJ2-1|few|.
CASSQRGSEQFF
TGTGCCAGCAGCCAACGGGGAAGTGAGCAGTTCTTC